One sample yielded the 13 T cell receptor beta chains listed below, sequenced in a study of T cell changes during pregnancy in multiple sclerosis. The protocol was immunoSEQ multiplex PCR, while the TCRdb copy is restricted to in-frame clones and leaves out a portion. The table includes around 40,000 clones, approximately 89% detected once. The sample consisted of CD4+ T cells from peripheral blood mononuclear cells, taken after pregnancy. The receptors come from a female donor in good health, enrolled as a control in a pregnancy study.

The chain carries TRBV4-1 and TRBJ1-1; D gene uncertain. Trimming removed 3 bases at V and 3 bases at J, with 14 bases between. The CDR3 is 15 amino acids. CDR1 is MGHRA and CDR2 is YSYEKL in the germline V gene. DNA of the CDR3: TGCGCCAGCAGCCATCCTCCCCGGCGGGACACTGAAGCTTTCTTT. Protein product: CASSHPPRRDTEAFF.

Here the CDR3 reads CAIRWGLRGDTEAFF. In nucleotides, the CDR3 is TGTGCCATCCGCTGGGGCCTTCGGGGGGACACTGAAGCTTTCTTT. This rearrangement joins TRBV10-3 to TRBJ1-1; tentative D call: TRBD1 (5 bases). The CDR3 covers 15 residues. The V end was cut by 8 bases, the J end by 3 bases, with 19 bases between. Germline CDR1 reads ENHRY; CDR2 reads SYGVKD.

The sample holds one count of this clone. The chain combines TRBV2 with TRBJ2-7, with D tentatively TRBD1 (6 bases). CDR3 size: 14 residues. CDR1 SNHLY and CDR2 FYNNEI come from the germline V gene. Trimming removed 3 bases at V and 1 base at J, with 10 bases between. The CDR3 DNA sequence: TGTGCCAGCAGTGAGCGACAGGTATCCTACGAGCAGTACTTC. It is translated as CASSERQVSYEQYF.

The rearrangement joins TRBV2 to TRBJ2-5, with TRBD1 matching 11 bases. V gave up 8 bases and J gave up 5 bases; unmatched junction bases: 10. Germline V lookup: CDR1 SNHLY, CDR2 FYNNEI. CDR3 length: 15 amino acids. In DNA, the CDR3 is TGTGCCAGCCACCGGGACAGGGGGATGGGGGAGACCCAGTACTTC. It specifies CASHRDRGMGETQYF.

The chain has TRBV6-1 and TRBJ1-5; TRBD1 is a possible D gene (6 bases). Trimming cost V 1 base and J 4 bases, with 8 bases left between them. Germline values: CDR1 MNHNS, CDR2 SASEGT. CDR3 length equals 14 residues. CDR3 sequence: CASSEGTENQPQHF. The DNA for the CDR3 is TGTGCCAGCAGTGAAGGGACAGAGAATCAGCCCCAGCATTTT.

The chain couples TRBV4-2 to TRBJ2-5; TRBD2 aligns across 11 bases. This CDR3 contains 16 residues. V lost 6 bases to trimming and J lost 2 bases; unmatched junction nucleotides: 8. Germline V gene sequence: CDR1 LGHNA, CDR2 YNFKEQ. CDR3 sequence (DNA): TGTGCCAGCAGTCCTGGGACTAGCGGCTTTCAAGAGACCCAGTACTTC. Its translation: CASSPGTSGFQETQYF.

The chain recombines TRBV6-5 with TRBJ1-2, with TRBD1 matching over 11 bases. CDR3 size: 13 residues. The V gene's germline CDR1 is MNHEY and CDR2 SVGAGI. The ends lost 7 bases at V and 4 bases at J; junction bases unmatched: 2. CDR3 nucleotides: TGTGCCAGCAAGGACAGGGGGCCCTATGGCTACACCTTC. It yields the protein CASKDRGPYGYTF.

This clone was seen a few times. J is TRBJ1-1 and V is TRBV19; D unresolved. V lost 5 bases, J lost 4 bases, and 14 bases lay in between. Germline V CDR1 and CDR2: LNHDA, SQIVND (reference sequence). The CDR3 is 14 residues long. CDR3 coding DNA: TGTGCCAGTAGTTTATGGAGGGTCGGCACTGAAGCTTTCTTT. This translates into CASSLWRVGTEAFF.

This rearrangement joins TRBV28 to TRBJ2-7; D possibly corresponds to TRBD2 (5 bases). The CDR3 sequence is 12 residues long. The germline V gene has CDR1 MDHEN and CDR2 SYDVKM. Deletions cut 1 base from V and 9 bases from J, with 10 bases between. For the CDR3, the DNA is TGTGCCAGCAGTTTATCCATTCGGGGGCAGTACTTC. It specifies CASSLSIRGQYF.

V usage is TRBV7-2 and J usage is TRBJ2-7; TRBD2 matches 9 bases. The CDR3 is made up of 15 amino acids. Losses at the gene ends were 2 bases for V and 5 bases for J; bases not matched to a gene: 7. The V gene's germline CDR1 is SGHTA and CDR2 FQGNSA. The DNA of the CDR3 is TGTGCCAGCAGCTTAAGGGGGCGGGGGGGCGACGAGCAGTACTTC. Its protein is CASSLRGRGGDEQYF.

V is TRBV18 and J is TRBJ2-5; the match to TRBD2 covers 10 bases. Trimming cost V 0 bases and J 1 base; bases outside gene matches: 2. Looked up from germline, CDR1 is KGHSH and CDR2 is LQKENI. The length of the CDR3 is 16 residues. CDR3 protein: CASSPPSGGAQETQYF. As DNA, the CDR3 is TGTGCCAGCTCACCACCGAGCGGGGGGGCCCAAGAGACCCAGTACTTC.

This clone was seen only a few times. The chain couples TRBV29-1 to TRBJ1-4; 10 bases line up with TRBD1. J was trimmed by 5 bases and V by 4 bases; bases with no gene match: 7. Germline V lookup: CDR1 SQVTM, CDR2 ANQGSEA. CDR3 length equals 15 residues. For the CDR3, the DNA is TGCAGCGTTGCAATACAGGACAGGGGGAATGAAAAACTGTTTTTT. Its protein product is CSVAIQDRGNEKLFF.

The chain employs TRBV27 and TRBJ1-5; 9 bases map to TRBD1. Per the germline V gene, CDR1 is MNHEY and CDR2 is SMNVEV (reference sequence). The CDR3 extends over 15 amino acids. The V segment lost 8 bases and the J segment 8 bases; nucleotides outside the gene matches: 13. CDR3 nucleotides: TGTGCCAGCGGGCCCATCGGGACAGGGAGGGAGCCCCAGCATTTT. Its protein product is CASGPIGTGREPQHF.